This TCR beta chain was retrieved from a study of cytotoxic CD8 clonotypes in ibrutinib-treated CLL. This table comes from immunoSEQ multiplex PCR, and its TCRdb copy is limited to in-frame clones, with some not included. The sample has some 85,000 clones, approximately 77% seen once; the top ten hold about 26%. The length of the CDR3 is 15 residues. The material was PBMCs, obtained after 24 months of ibrutinib treatment. This TCR was recovered from a human donor with chronic lymphocytic leukemia. V and J are TRBV21-1 and TRBJ1-5. TRBV21-1 is designated a pseudogene. This chain's CDR3 is CAARGKRVDNQPQHF. CDR3 sequence (DNA): TGTGCCGCCCGGGGTAAAAGGGTCGACAATCAGCCCCAGCATTTT.